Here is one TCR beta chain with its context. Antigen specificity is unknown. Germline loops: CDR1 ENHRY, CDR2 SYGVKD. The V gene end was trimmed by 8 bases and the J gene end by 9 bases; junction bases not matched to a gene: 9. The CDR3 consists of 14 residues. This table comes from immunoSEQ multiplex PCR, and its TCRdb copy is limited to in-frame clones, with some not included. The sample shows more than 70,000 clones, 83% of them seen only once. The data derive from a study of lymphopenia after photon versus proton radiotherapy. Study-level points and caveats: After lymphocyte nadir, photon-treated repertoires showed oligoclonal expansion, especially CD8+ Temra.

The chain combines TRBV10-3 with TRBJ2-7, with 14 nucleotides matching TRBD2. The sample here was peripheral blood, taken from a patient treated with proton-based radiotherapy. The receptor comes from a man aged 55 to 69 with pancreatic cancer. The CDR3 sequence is CAIRTSGRSAGQYF. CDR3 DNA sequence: TGTGCCATCCGGACTAGCGGGAGGAGTGCGGGGCAGTACTTC.